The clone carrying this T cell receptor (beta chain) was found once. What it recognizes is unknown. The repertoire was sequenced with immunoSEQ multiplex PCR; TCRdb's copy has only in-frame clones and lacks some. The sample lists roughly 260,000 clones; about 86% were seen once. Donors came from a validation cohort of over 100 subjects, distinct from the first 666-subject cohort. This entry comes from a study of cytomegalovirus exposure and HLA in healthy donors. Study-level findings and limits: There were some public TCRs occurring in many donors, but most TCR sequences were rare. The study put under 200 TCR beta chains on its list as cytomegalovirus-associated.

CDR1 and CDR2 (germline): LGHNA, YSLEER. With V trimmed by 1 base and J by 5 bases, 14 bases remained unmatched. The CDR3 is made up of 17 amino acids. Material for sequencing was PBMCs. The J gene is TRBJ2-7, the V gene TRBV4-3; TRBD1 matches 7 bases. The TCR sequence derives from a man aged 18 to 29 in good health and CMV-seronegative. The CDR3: CASSQGQGARSINEQYF. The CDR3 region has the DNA TGCGCCAGCAGCCAAGGACAGGGCGCCAGGTCTATCAACGAGCAGTACTTC.